The clone carrying this T cell receptor beta chain has a single count. Generated by immunoSEQ multiplex PCR, the TCRdb table keeps only in-frame clones and is missing some. The table shows over 70,000 clones, with about 93% occurring only once. CDR3 length equals 15 residues. Germline lookup yields CDR1 SGDLS and CDR2 YYNGEE. V was cut by 4 bases and J by 5 bases, with 18 bases left in between. The sample comes from a study of T cell changes during pregnancy in multiple sclerosis. The rearrangement links TRBV9 to TRBJ1-1, with D uncertain. The sequencing here drew on peripheral blood, taken in the first trimester of pregnancy. The sequence derives from a female donor with multiple sclerosis, enrolled in a pregnancy study. The CDR3 sequence: CASSPNPGRRTEAFF. The CDR3 DNA reads TGTGCCAGCAGCCCGAATCCGGGAAGAAGGACTGAAGCTTTCTTT.